The rows below give T cell receptor beta chains drawn from one sample of a study of blood T cell repertoires in COVID-19. Clones were sequenced by immunoSEQ multiplex PCR, and TCRdb holds only the in-frame ones, with some missing. The table shows approximately 190,000 clones, with 90% occurring only once. Sequencing input: peripheral blood. The source is a man between 45 and 60 years old with acute or convalescent COVID-19. Both conserved end residues are part of each CDR3. D genes are given only for firm matches. Size is omitted from some rows. Given values are once, few, many or a class for expanded clones.

>NA|TRBJ2-1|TRBV29-1|TRBD1
CSVLTSDRVVSDEQFF
TGCAGCGTATTAACTTCGGACAGGGTGGTTTCGGATGAGCAGTTCTTC
>NA|TRBJ2-3|TRBV30|TRBD2
CAWSGGLVTDTQYF
TGTGCCTGGAGTGGGGGACTAGTCACAGATACGCAGTATTTT
>NA|TRBJ2-7|TRBV20-1|NA
CSASNSEISYEQYF
TGCAGTGCTAGTAATAGCGAAATCTCCTACGAGCAGTACTTC
>NA|TRBJ1-2|TRBV30|TRBD1
CAWSVQGGYGYTF
TGTGCCTGGAGTGTACAGGGGGGCTATGGCTACACCTTC
>NA|TRBJ2-2|TRBV27|TRBD1
CASSLSGQGVAGELFF
TGTGCCAGCAGTTTATCTGGACAGGGGGTTGCCGGGGAGCTGTTTTTT
>few|TRBJ2-1|TRBV11-1|TRBD2
CASSPLAGGLYEQFF
TGTGCCAGCAGCCCGCTAGCGGGAGGGCTTTATGAGCAGTTCTTC
>NA|TRBJ2-1|TRBV5-1|TRBD1
CASSFDRGTHNEQFF
TGCGCCAGCAGCTTTGACAGGGGGACCCACAATGAGCAGTTCTTC
>NA|TRBJ2-3|TRBV28|TRBD1
CASSLQGARDTQYF
TGTGCCAGCAGCCTCCAGGGGGCGCGGGATACGCAGTATTTT
>NA|TRBJ2-2|TRBV2|TRBD2
CASRKGAGEGGELFF
TGTGCCAGCAGGAAGGGAGCGGGAGAAGGCGGGGAGCTGTTTTTT
>NA|TRBJ2-7|TRBV28|NA
CASRFAGTYEQYF
TGTGCCAGCAGATTCGCGGGGACCTACGAGCAGTACTTC
>few|TRBJ2-7|TRBV19|TRBD2
CASSQSGTSYEQYF
TGTGCCAGTAGTCAATCCGGGACTAGCTACGAGCAGTACTTC
>NA|TRBJ2-2|TRBV7-6|TRBD1
CASSLRGRASSYTGELFF
TGTGCCAGCAGCTTAAGGGGGCGGGCTAGTTCCTACACCGGGGAGCTGTTTTTT
>NA|TRBJ2-3|TRBV11-2|NA
CASSFPGVSGDTQYF
TGTGCCAGCAGCTTCCCCGGTGTTAGCGGAGATACGCAGTATTTT
>NA|TRBJ2-1|TRBV18|NA
CASSPAGFSYNEQFF
TGTGCCAGCTCACCAGCGGGCTTTTCTTACAATGAGCAGTTCTTC
>NA|TRBJ2-1|TRBV11-1|TRBD2
CASSLVGGREQFF
TGTGCCAGCAGCTTAGTGGGAGGGCGTGAGCAGTTCTTC
>NA|TRBJ1-2|TRBV3-1/TRBV3-2|TRBD1
CASSQTAGTVNYGYTF
TGTGCCAGCAGCCAGACGGCCGGGACAGTTAACTATGGCTACACCTTC
>few|TRBJ2-7|TRBV28|TRBD2
CASSLLQRERREQYF
TGTGCCAGCAGTTTATTGCAGCGGGAGCGGAGGGAGCAGTACTTC
>NA|TRBJ1-5|TRBV2|TRBD1
CASRVGQGRSNQPQHF
TGTGCCAGCAGGGTTGGACAGGGCCGAAGCAATCAGCCCCAGCATTTT
>few|TRBJ2-7|TRBV2|TRBD2
CASKREYEQYF
TGTGCCAGCAAGCGGGAGTACGAGCAGTACTTC
>NA|TRBJ1-3|TRBV18|NA
CASSPDTIPLYF
TGTGCCAGCTCACCAGACACCATCCCCCTATATTTT
>NA|TRBJ1-5|TRBV18|NA
CASSPSGRGPYSNQPQHF
TGTGCCAGCTCACCAAGCGGCAGGGGCCCATATAGCAATCAGCCCCAGCATTTT
>NA|TRBJ1-1|TRBV18|NA
CASSPRGDTEAFF
TGTGCCAGCTCACCACGGGGAGACACTGAAGCTTTCTTT
>once|TRBJ1-6|TRBV10-3|TRBD1
CAITSGQLNSPLHF
TGTGCCATTACTTCGGGACAGCTTAATTCACCCCTCCACTTT
>NA|TRBJ2-1|TRBV18|NA
CASSLGRNNEQFF
TGTGCCAGCTCACTGGGGCGGAACAATGAGCAGTTCTTC
>NA|TRBJ2-5|TRBV5-1|TRBD1
CASSWTGVGETQYF
TGCGCCAGCAGCTGGACAGGGGTAGGGGAGACCCAGTACTTC
>NA|TRBJ2-3|TRBV7-3|TRBD1
CASSVEAGQGSTDTQYF
TGTGCCAGCAGCGTAGAGGCGGGACAGGGTTCGACAGATACGCAGTATTTT
>NA|TRBJ2-1|TRBV28|NA
CASRLGAYRGLNNEQFF
TGTGCCAGCAGGCTCGGGGCCTACAGGGGACTCAACAATGAGCAGTTCTTC
>few|TRBJ1-5|TRBV7-2|NA
CASSLQAGNQPQHF
TGTGCCAGCAGCTTACAGGCAGGAAATCAGCCCCAGCATTTT
>NA|TRBJ2-1|TRBV14|TRBD2
CASSSGTSGSHEQFF
TGTGCCAGCAGCTCCGGGACTAGCGGGAGCCATGAGCAGTTCTTC
>NA|TRBJ2-7|TRBV18|TRBD1
CASSSRQGSEQYF
TGTGCCAGCTCATCTAGACAGGGCTCCGAGCAGTACTTC
>few|TRBJ1-5|TRBV28|NA
CASSFRRSNQPQHF
TGTGCCAGCAGTTTCCGCAGAAGCAATCAGCCCCAGCATTTT